The 5 T cell receptor beta chains below were found in one sample sequenced in a study of CXCR3-negative and CXCR3-positive naive CD8 T cells. Carrying UMI labels, the TRB cDNA libraries were prepared through 5' RACE. TCRdb re-called the 5' RACE reads; one entry per CDR3 protein, DNA not given. Here the sample table reports tens of thousands of distinct CDR3 sequences. The sample consisted of naive CXCR3- CD8+ T cells from blood. Subset in this sample: CD45RO-CCR7+CD27+CD95- naive CD8+ T cells lacking CXCR3 (TNR3-). These receptors were collected from a human donor in good health. Some clones in this sample may be carry-over from other donors' samples.

V usage is TRBV12-3 or TRBV12-4 and J usage is TRBJ2-1. The CDR3 contains 13 residues. This chain's CDR3 is CASSKLVGKEQFF.

This chain connects TRBV21-1 to TRBJ2-2; TCRdb calls TRBD1, which cannot be checked without DNA. TRBV21-1 is noted as a pseudogene. This CDR3 comprises 18 residues. The CDR3: CASSTPGRDPRNTGELFF.

The chain combines TRBV29-1 with TRBJ2-7; TCRdb proposes TRBD2, but this gene call is untestable without DNA. Germline CDR1 and CDR2: SQVTM and ANQGSEA. The CDR3 spans 13 residues. This CDR3 reads CSVETGSFSEQYF.

CDR3 sequence reads: CSASPFGKDYSNQPQHF. V usage is TRBV20-1 and J usage is TRBJ1-5; as DNA is missing, the TRBD1 call by TCRdb cannot be tested. CDR3 length: 17 amino acids. Germline V lookup: CDR1 DFQATT, CDR2 SNEGSKA (reference sequence).

The chain carries TRBV7-9 and TRBJ1-4; there is no DNA to check the TCRdb D call of TRBD1. The CDR3 has 17 amino acids. In germline, CDR1 is SEHNR, CDR2 FQNEAQ (reference sequence). CDR3 in amino acids: CASSFFGQGAFNEKLFF.